Presented here are 27 T cell receptor beta chains from one specimen sequenced in a study of cytomegalovirus exposure and HLA in healthy donors. Researchers ran the PCR with 60 Vbeta and 13 Jbeta primers. TCRdb's copy holds only in-frame clones and misses some; the assay was immunoSEQ multiplex PCR. The data hold 90,000 to 150,000 clones, with 70% to 85% observed a single time. Specimen: PBMCs. These receptors were taken from a woman between 50 and 59 years old in good health and CMV-seropositive.

This clone was seen only a few times. V gene TRBV27 combines with J gene TRBJ1-1; TRBD1 aligns across 8 bases. Germline CDR1 MNHEY, CDR2 SMNVEV (reference sequence). The length of the CDR3 is 15 residues. The V gene end was trimmed by 2 bases and the J gene end by 4 bases; junction bases not matched to a gene: 6. The CDR3 region is CASSLLGQGGTEAFF. The CDR3 DNA reads as TGTGCCAGCAGTTTACTAGGACAGGGTGGCACTGAAGCTTTCTTT.

The rearrangement joins TRBV7-2 to TRBJ2-5, with 7 bases matching TRBD2. Germline CDR1 is SGHTA and CDR2 is FQGNSA. Losses at the gene ends were 1 base for V and 4 bases for J; bases not matched to a gene: 9. This CDR3 contains 16 residues. Here the CDR3 reads CASSLVGGFVVETQYF. The CDR3 bases are TGTGCCAGCAGCTTAGTGGGGGGGTTCGTTGTAGAGACCCAGTACTTC. The full variable domain, completed using reference TRBV7-2 and TRBJ2-5, is GAGVSQSPSNKVTEKGKDVELRCDPISGHTALYWYRQSLGQGLEFLIYFQGNSAPDKSGLPSDRFSAERTGGSVSTLTIQRTQQEDSAVYLCASSLVGGFVVETQYFGPGTRLLVL.

V is TRBV14 and J is TRBJ2-2; D not certain. CDR3 length: 12 residues. Trimming pared 0 bases from V and 14 bases from J, leaving 10 bases between. Germline CDR1 is SGHDN and CDR2 is FVKESK. CDR3 DNA sequence: TGTGCCAGCAGCCAAGATTTCGGAGATCTGTTTTTT. Its protein is CASSQDFGDLFF.

The chain uses TRBV7-2 and TRBJ2-5; 8 bases line up with TRBD2. CDR3 length: 16 amino acids. Trimming took 4 bases from V and 0 from J; bases not matched to a gene: 7. Germline CDR1 and CDR2: SGHTA and FQGNSA. For the CDR3, the DNA is TGTGCCAGCAGCTCCCTAGCGGGCCGAAACCAAGAGACCCAGTACTTC. Amino acid sequence: CASSSLAGRNQETQYF. Full variable domain (missing parts from reference TRBV7-2 and TRBJ2-5): GAGVSQSPSNKVTEKGKDVELRCDPISGHTALYWYRQSLGQGLEFLIYFQGNSAPDKSGLPSDRFSAERTGGSVSTLTIQRTQQEDSAVYLCASSSLAGRNQETQYFGPGTRLLVL.

The V and J genes are TRBV10-3 and TRBJ2-7; D not certain. Per germline, CDR1 ENHRY and CDR2 SYGVKD. This CDR3 spans 11 amino acids. V was shortened by 0 bases and J by 5 bases, with 2 bases between the two germline ends. CDR3 protein: CAISESDEQYF. The CDR3 DNA reads as TGTGCCATCAGTGAGTCCGACGAGCAGTACTTC.

J is TRBJ1-3 and V is TRBV4-3; D is undetermined. The V gene's germline CDR1 is LGHNA and CDR2 YSLEER. CDR3 length: 15 residues. Trimming removed 0 bases at V and 0 bases at J, with 6 bases between. The CDR3 protein is CASSQEQSSGNTIYF. Here the CDR3 DNA reads TGCGCCAGCAGCCAAGAACAAAGCTCTGGAAACACCATATATTTT.

As DNA, the CDR3 is TGCAGCGGTGTTATGGGGCACACTGAAGCTTTCTTT. It encodes CSGVMGHTEAFF. The genes are TRBV29-1 and TRBJ1-1; perhaps TRBD1 as D (5 bases). The germline CDR1 and CDR2 sequences are SQVTM and ANQGSEA. This CDR3 comprises 12 residues. V was shortened by 7 bases and J by 3 bases, with 12 bases between the two germline ends.

This chain uses TRBV5-1 with TRBJ1-2; D is uncertain. Germline V gene lookup returns CDR1 SGHRS and CDR2 YFSETQ. The CDR3 has 13 amino acids. The ends were cut back, 2 bases at V and 1 base at J, with 6 bases in the middle. The CDR3 sequence: CASSFTSNYGYTF. The CDR3 DNA follows: TGCGCCAGCAGCTTTACCAGTAACTATGGCTACACCTTC.

V usage is TRBV4-3 and J usage is TRBJ2-1, with 8 bases aligning to TRBD1. Germline V gene lookup returns CDR1 LGHNA and CDR2 YSLEER. This CDR3 contains 16 residues. V shed 0 bases and J 3 bases; nucleotides not matched to a gene: 4. In DNA form, the CDR3 reads TGCGCCAGCAGCCAAGAAGGAACAGGGGGCTACAATGAGCAGTTCTTC. Amino acids: CASSQEGTGGYNEQFF.

The chain joins TRBV18 to TRBJ1-3; 7 positions match TRBD1. Germline V CDR1 and CDR2: KGHSH, LQKENI. With 3 bases clipped from V and 1 base from J, the junction kept 9 bases outside the gene matches. CDR3 length: 17 amino acids. The CDR3 loop is CASSPRDSFSSGNTIYF. The CDR3 region has the DNA TGTGCCAGCTCACCGAGGGACAGTTTTTCTTCTGGAAACACCATATATTTT.

The chain recombines TRBV5-1 with TRBJ1-1, with a possible D match to TRBD1 (5 bases). This CDR3 spans 13 amino acids. Germline CDR1 reads SGHRS; CDR2 reads YFSETQ. Trimming left V 4 bases short and J 4 bases short, with 11 bases between. CDR3 sequence (DNA): TGCGCCAGCAGCACCCCGGGGGGCACTGAAGCTTTCTTT. This sequence encodes CASSTPGGTEAFF.

The V call is TRBV5-1, the J call TRBJ2-3; 7 nucleotides align to TRBD2. The CDR3 runs to 16 residues. V was clipped by 4 bases and J by 2 bases; unmatched bases: 10. Germline lookup yields CDR1 SGHRS and CDR2 YFSETQ. CDR3 sequence: CASSPWGGSSTDTQYF. The CDR3 DNA reads as TGCGCCAGCAGCCCGTGGGGCGGGAGCTCCACAGATACGCAGTATTTT.

The rearrangement links TRBV6-5 to TRBJ1-2; D remains unclear. V dropped 0 bases and J dropped 8 bases, with 10 bases sitting between them. Germline CDR1 reads MNHEY; CDR2 reads SVGAGI. The CDR3 extends over 13 amino acids. The CDR3 here is CASSYSTTMGYTF. CDR3 sequence (DNA): TGTGCCAGCAGTTACTCTACTACAATGGGCTACACCTTC.

This chain links TRBV6-4 with TRBJ2-3, with 12 bases lining up with TRBD2. This CDR3 has 16 residues. The V and J ends lost 2 bases and 1 base, in that order; junction bases with no gene match: 1. CDR1 MRHNA and CDR2 SNTAGT come from the germline V gene. This CDR3 is CASSDGTSGRTDTQYF. DNA for the CDR3: TGTGCCAGCAGTGACGGGACTAGCGGGCGCACAGATACGCAGTATTTT.

This clone was detected only a few times. The rearrangement joins TRBV7-2 to TRBJ2-5, with 7 bases that match TRBD1. Trimming removed 1 base from V and 5 bases from J; junction bases left unmatched: 10. CDR1 is SGHTA and CDR2 is FQGNSA in the germline V gene. The CDR3 loop spans 16 amino acids. The CDR3 DNA reads TGTGCCAGCAGCTTAGGGGACAGACAGGGACGGGAGACCCAGTACTTC. Translation: CASSLGDRQGRETQYF.

This rearrangement joins TRBV30 to TRBJ2-5; 14 positions agree with TRBD2. CDR1 is GTSNPN and CDR2 is SVGIG in the germline V gene (reference sequence). V shed 2 bases, J shed 2 bases, and the junction held 10 bases outside the gene matches. This CDR3 is 18 amino acids long. CDR3 loop: CAWSPQWTSGRYQETQYF. CDR3 DNA: TGTGCCTGGAGTCCCCAATGGACTAGCGGGAGGTATCAAGAGACCCAGTACTTC.

The V call is TRBV27, the J call TRBJ2-7, with TRBD2 identical over 7 bases. The CDR3 loop spans 16 amino acids. The germline gives CDR1 MNHEY, CDR2 SMNVEV (reference sequence). V dropped 2 bases and J dropped 5; count of bases not matched to a gene: 12. CDR3 sequence reads: CASSLIGGGPRNEQYF. The CDR3, as DNA: TGTGCCAGCAGTTTAATCGGGGGAGGGCCTCGGAACGAGCAGTACTTC.

V is TRBV6-6 and J is TRBJ1-1, with 7 bases matching TRBD1. V dropped 7 bases and J dropped 0; count of bases not matched to a gene: 11. This CDR3 comprises 16 residues. Germline lookup yields CDR1 MNHNY and CDR2 SVGAGI (reference sequence). In DNA, the CDR3 is TGTGCCAGCAAAGGCCAGGGGGGCTCCGTGAACACTGAAGCTTTCTTT. This sequence encodes CASKGQGGSVNTEAFF.

This clone was counted between two and nine times. The chain recombines TRBV28 with TRBJ1-1; D is ambiguous. The V gene lost 6 bases and the J gene lost 5 bases, with 10 bases spanning the gap. CDR1 is MDHEN and CDR2 is SYDVKM in the germline V gene. CDR3 size: 12 residues. CDR3 protein: CASSRMRTEAFF. The CDR3 nucleotides read TGTGCCAGCAGCCGGATGAGGACTGAAGCTTTCTTT. The variable domain in full, with the rest retrieved from reference TRBV28 and TRBJ1-1, is DVKVTQSSRYLVKRTGEKVFLECVQDMDHENMFWYRQDPGLGLRLIYFSYDVKMKEKGDIPEGYSVSREKKERFSLILESASTNQTSMYLCASSRMRTEAFFGQGTRLTVV.

The chain carries TRBV28 and TRBJ1-1, with D possibly TRBD1 on 6 matching bases. Germline CDR1 MDHEN, CDR2 SYDVKM. Between the trimmed V and J ends, which lost 7 bases and 5 bases, there was a span of 17 bases. The CDR3 contains 14 residues. CDR3 residues: CASTLPGGRTEAFF. CDR3 nucleotide sequence: TGTGCCAGCACCCTACCGGGGGGCAGGACTGAAGCTTTCTTT.

The rearrangement joins TRBV11-2 to TRBJ1-1; D might be TRBD1 (6 bases). This CDR3 is built from 15 residues. V gave up 5 bases and J gave up 9 bases, with 22 bases separating them. The germline V gene has CDR1 SGHAT and CDR2 FQNNGV. Here the CDR3 DNA reads TGTGCCAGCAGCGAACAGGGCGTACGTGGAGAAAAAGCTTTCTTT. This translates into CASSEQGVRGEKAFF.

This clone appeared once. The rearrangement links TRBV13 to TRBJ2-1, with 14 nucleotides matching TRBD2. After removal of 6 bases from V and 7 bases from J, the junction contained 11 bases not matched to a gene. The germline V gene encodes CDR1 PRHDT and CDR2 FYEKMQ (reference sequence). The CDR3 has 17 residues. The CDR3 DNA reads TGTGCCAGCAGACCGGGACTAGCGGGAGTGGACCCTAATGAGCAGTTCTTC. Encoded protein: CASRPGLAGVDPNEQFF. Complete variable domain (other parts from reference TRBV13 and TRBJ2-1): AAGVIQSPRHLIKEKRETATLKCYPIPRHDTVYWYQQGPGQDPQFLISFYEKMQSDKGSIPDRFSAQQFSDYHSELNMSSLELGDSALYFCASRPGLAGVDPNEQFFGPGTRLTVL.

The chain joins TRBV28 to TRBJ2-7; 10 positions agree with TRBD1. The CDR3 spans 15 residues. V lost 6 bases and J lost 0; bases outside the gene matches: 5. Germline V lookup: CDR1 MDHEN, CDR2 SYDVKM. The CDR3 DNA reads as TGTGCCAGCAGGCGACAGGGGGCCAGCTCCTACGAGCAGTACTTC. The encoded protein is CASRRQGASSYEQYF. The variable domain in full, with the rest retrieved from reference TRBV28 and TRBJ2-7, is DVKVTQSSRYLVKRTGEKVFLECVQDMDHENMFWYRQDPGLGLRLIYFSYDVKMKEKGDIPEGYSVSREKKERFSLILESASTNQTSMYLCASRRQGASSYEQYFGPGTRLTVT.

The gene calls are TRBV7-2 and TRBJ2-1; 14 bases line up with TRBD2. Germline V gene data show CDR1 as SGHTA and CDR2 as FQGNSA. V lost 2 bases to trimming and J lost 5 bases; unmatched junction nucleotides: 2. The CDR3 is 16 amino acids. The CDR3 sequence: CASSLTGLAGDNEQFF. The CDR3, as DNA: TGTGCCAGCAGCTTAACGGGACTAGCGGGAGACAATGAGCAGTTCTTC.

This rearrangement joins TRBV28 to TRBJ2-7; possible D gene TRBD1, 5 bases. CDR3 length: 14 amino acids. V lost 6 bases, J lost 3 bases, and 15 bases lay in between. CDR1 MDHEN and CDR2 SYDVKM come from the germline V gene. The CDR3 sequence: CASRRQGINYEQYF. The CDR3 DNA reads as TGTGCCAGCAGACGCCAGGGCATCAACTACGAGCAGTACTTC.

J is TRBJ1-1 and V is TRBV19, with 12 bases aligning to TRBD1. The CDR3 is 17 amino acids. CDR1 LNHDA and CDR2 SQIVND come from the germline V gene (reference sequence). V lost 6 bases, J lost 4 bases, and 12 bases stayed unmatched. CDR3 amino acids: CASSTRDRGRRLTEAFF. The CDR3 region has the DNA TGTGCCAGTAGCACCCGGGACAGGGGGCGAAGGCTCACTGAAGCTTTCTTT.

J is TRBJ2-1 and V is TRBV7-8; TRBD2 agrees at 7 bases. The CDR3 length is 16 residues. The V gene's germline CDR1 is SGHVS and CDR2 FQNEAQ. The trim removed 5 bases at V and 4 bases at J, leaving 11 bases unmatched. CDR3 residues: CASSPLFLAEYNEQFF. The CDR3 DNA reads as TGTGCCAGCAGCCCCCTCTTCCTAGCGGAATACAATGAGCAGTTCTTC.